What follows is one T cell receptor (beta chain) and its context. Antigen unknown. The V segment lost 4 bases and the J segment 10 bases; nucleotides outside the gene matches: 12. This CDR3 has 14 residues. The germline V gene has CDR1 PRHDT and CDR2 FYEKMQ (reference sequence). With 60 Vbeta and 13 Jbeta primers, the PCR was carried out. Here immunoSEQ multiplex PCR was the method, and the copy in TCRdb shows in-frame clones only, minus some. In the table there are about 180,000 clones, 80% to 90% of which are singletons. This record belongs to a study of cytomegalovirus exposure and HLA in healthy donors. Overall study results and limits: Presence/absence analyses took donor sequencing depth as roughly uniform. Through in vitro validation, three CMV-associated chains were shown to be specific for CMV antigens. A previous analysis found most TCR beta V segments productive roughly 87% or roughly 30% of the time.

Sequenced input: PBMCs. The source is a girl between 10 and 17 years old in good health and CMV-seropositive. The V gene is TRBV13, the J gene TRBJ1-2; 7 nucleotides match TRBD1. CDR3 DNA: TGTGCCAGCAGCTCACAAATCGACAGGGCTGACTACACCTTC. Amino acid sequence: CASSSQIDRADYTF.